This TCR beta chain derives from a study of blood T cell repertoires in COVID-19. Using immunoSEQ multiplex PCR, the repertoire was profiled, and TCRdb retains in-frame clones only, with some absent. The sample gives roughly 190,000 clones, 88% of which show up once; approximately 5.6% is in the top ten. V gave up 4 bases and J gave up 2 bases; unmatched junction bases: 9. The V gene's germline CDR1 is MNHNY and CDR2 SVGAGI (reference sequence). The CDR3 is 16 residues long. The sequence derives from a man aged 35 to 55 with active or convalescent COVID-19. Input material: peripheral blood. The V and J genes are TRBV6-6 and TRBJ2-3; 7 bases map to TRBD1. CDR3 bases: TGTGCCAGCAGTTCCGACGGACAGGTCTTCACAGATACGCAGTATTTT. Amino acids: CASSSDGQVFTDTQYF.